The rows below give T cell receptor beta chains drawn from one sample of a study of regulatory T cells in long-lasting Graves disease. TCRdb reprocessed the multiplex PCR reads with MiXCR, giving one entry per CDR3 protein. The sample carries around 430,000 distinct CDR3 sequences, about 20% recorded once. The sample was peripheral blood mononuclear cells (PBMCs), taken when the disease was refractory, from a patient treated with antithyroid drugs. These receptor sequences come from a female donor with Graves disease. Both conserved end residues are trimmed from each CDR3.

ASSSGLSSYEQY TRBJ2-7 TRBV28
SARDGRGGWNEQF TRBJ2-1 TRBV20-1
ASSPGQGEWETQY TRBJ2-5 TRBV28
ASSISRGRSRNTIY TRBJ1-3 TRBV7-2
ASITGTGNEKLF TRBJ1-4 TRBV2
SVEGPGPQH TRBJ1-5 TRBV29-1
ASSFGGADTEAF TRBJ1-1 TRBV11-3
ASFGQGRYGYT TRBJ1-2 TRBV19
ASSMAGGSTEAF TRBJ1-1 TRBV19
ASSELAVSSGANVLT TRBJ2-6 TRBV2
ASRKGQAYEQY TRBJ2-7 TRBV6-1
ASSLVGLATGELF TRBJ2-2 TRBV7-2
ASSYGLAGLGDTQY TRBJ2-3 TRBV7-9
ASSYPGQWSSGSSNTGELF TRBJ2-2 TRBV6-5
ASSFRGPYGGSGYT TRBJ1-2 TRBV6-2/TRBV6-3
ASSARYNSPLH TRBJ1-6 TRBV7-9